One and the same sample provided the 24 T cell receptor beta chains below, sequenced in a study of CD8+ T cells in alopecia areata. TCR sequencing used cDNA made by reverse transcription of extracted RNA. Data came from immunoSEQ multiplex PCR; TCRdb stores just in-frame clones and leaves some out. The sample was found to contain about 270,000 clones, and every one recurs. CD4, CD8alpha, NKG2D, NKG2ACE and other markers guided sorting of pooled cutaneous lymph node cells. Sequencing used CD4+ T cells sorted from a lymph node. The receptors were sampled from a C3H/HeJ mouse with alopecia areata. MHC haplotype of the strain: H2-k.

Note on this clone: Gene names are mouse gene names. The sequenced fragment ends 4 residues before the CDR3 boundary, so the rest is inferred from the germline J gene. The rearrangement links TRBV13-3 to TRBJ1-2, with 11 nucleotides matching TRBD1. CDR3 length: 14 amino acids. V was pared by 4 bases and J by 3 bases, with 2 bases of the junction left unmatched. Germline lookup yields CDR1 NNHDY and CDR2 SYVADS. The covered CDR3 bases are TGTGCCAGCAGTCGGGGACAGGGGGACTCC. Translating gives CASSRGQGDS. The CDR3 reads in full as CASSRGQGDSDYTF.

On this clone: Gene names are the mouse ones. CDR3 DNA, as far as it was read: TGTGCCAGCGGTGACATCGACAGGGGCCCAAACTCC. Translation gives CASGDIDRGPNS. The whole CDR3 region reads CASGDIDRGPNSDYTF. The chain has TRBV13-2 and TRBJ1-2; 8 bases are a match to TRBD1. The CDR3 extends 4 residues past the end of the read, so its final part is completed from the germline J gene. The germline CDR1 and CDR2 sequences are NNHNN and SYGAGS (reference sequence). V trimming: 2 bases; J trimming: 0 bases; junction bases outside the gene matches: 6. This CDR3 comprises 16 residues.

With respect to this clone: Mouse names are used for the genes. The CDR3 sequence is CASSRGGDRGYAEQFF. The sequenced CDR3 bases are TGTGCTAGCAGTAGAGGAGGGGACAGGGGTTATGCT. The chain employs TRBV17 and TRBJ2-1; 10 bases are shared with TRBD1. The read ends 4 residues before the CDR3 terminus; that terminus is restored from the germline J gene. In germline, CDR1 is MNHDT, CDR2 YYDKIL. V was pared by 1 base and J by 4 bases, with 4 bases of the junction left unmatched. The CDR3 is 16 residues long.

This clone was counted between two and nine times. Germline and genes here are mouse. The read stops 3 residues short of the end of the CDR3; the missing end is completed from the germline J gene. The gene calls are TRBV13-1 and TRBJ1-6; the D is unclear. TRBJ1-6 is treated as an ORF (open reading frame) with a function not yet certain. V shed 0 bases and J shed 0 bases, with 10 bases lying between them. Germline CDR1 NSHNY, CDR2 SYGAGN. The CDR3 extends over 17 amino acids. The sequenced CDR3 bases are TGTGCCAGCAGTGATGCCCTGACAACTTCCTATAATTCGCCC. Its translation is CASSDALTTSYNSP. The whole CDR3 reads CASSDALTTSYNSPLYF.

Worth noting for this clone: Gene names are mouse gene names. The read falls 4 residues short of the CDR3 end, and the missing part is taken from the germline J gene. The same CDR3 can be traced to other DNA sequences in this sample. V is TRBV19 and J is TRBJ2-1; 10 bases are shared with TRBD2. This CDR3 region has 13 residues. CDR1 is FNHDT, CDR2 SITEND, per germline (reference sequence). The J segment lost 3 bases and the V segment lost 8 bases, leaving 2 bases of the junction unmatched. CDR3 DNA (partial): TGTGCCAGTCGACTGGGGGGCTATGCT. Amino acids: CASRLGGYA. The complete CDR3 reads CASRLGGYAEQFF.

The sample holds a few counts of this clone. Gene names and germline refer to mouse. The read ends 4 residues early relative to the CDR3; the germline J gene fills the gap. The chain carries TRBV16 and TRBJ2-1, with 12 bases lining up with TRBD2. The CDR3 loop spans 14 amino acids. Germline CDR1 SGHSA, CDR2 FRNQAP. The CDR3 sequence: CASSFGTGGAEQFF. CDR3 bases read: TGTGCAAGCAGCTTCGGGACTGGGGGGGCT.

This clone was counted a few times. Gene and germline names: mouse. Read sequence stops 4 residues before the CDR3 end, and the germline J gene provides the missing end. The V and J genes are TRBV1 and TRBJ2-5; tentatively, D is TRBD1 (6 bases). Trimming pared 0 bases from V and 2 bases from J, leaving 9 bases between. CDR1 and CDR2 from the germline V gene are NSQYPW and LRSPGD (reference sequence). CDR3 length: 15 amino acids. CDR3 residues: CTCSAEQGSQDTQYF. The CDR3 DNA, read in part, is TGCACCTGCAGTGCAGAACAGGGTTCCCAAGAC.

This clone was seen only a few times. Genes and germline are mouse. Read coverage stops 4 residues before the CDR3 terminus; the germline J gene supplies the remainder. V gene TRBV5 combines with J gene TRBJ2-7, with D tentatively TRBD1 (6 bases). Trimming took off 4 bases at V and 0 bases at J, with 13 bases between the two ends. The CDR3 length is 15 residues. Germline V CDR1 and CDR2: LGHNA, YNLKQL (reference sequence). CDR3 residues: CASSPHGDISYEQYF. The DNA read from the CDR3 is TGTGCCAGCAGCCCCCACGGGGACATCTCCTAT.

This clone was seen only a few times. The genes and germline here are from mouse. The read ends 4 residues shy of where the CDR3 ends; the end is completed using the germline J gene. The V call is TRBV13-1, the J call TRBJ2-3; TRBD2 agrees at 10 bases. Germline CDR1 is NSHNY and CDR2 is SYGAGN. Trimming at V came to 4 bases and at J to 3 bases, leaving 8 bases not matched to a gene. The CDR3 sequence is 16 residues long. CDR3 DNA (partial): TGTGCCAGCAGTTCTCTGGGGGGGCGCAGGGCAGAA. This codes for CASSSLGGRRAE. The full CDR3 is CASSSLGGRRAETLYF.

Concerning this clone itself: Mouse names are used for the genes. The sequence runs out 4 residues before the end of the CDR3; the remainder is reconstructed from the germline J gene. The V call is TRBV1, the J call TRBJ2-3; 8 bases align to TRBD2. This CDR3 region has 18 residues. Germline V CDR1 and CDR2: NSQYPW, LRSPGD (reference sequence). Losses at the gene ends were 0 bases for V and 0 bases for J; bases not matched to a gene: 8. CDR3 protein: CTCSADPGGSSSAETLYF. Incomplete CDR3 DNA: TGCACCTGCAGTGCAGATCCTGGGGGGTCCTCTAGTGCAGAA. Full variable domain (rest looked up from reference TRBV1 and TRBJ2-3): VTLLEQNPRWRLVPRGQAVNLRCILKNSQYPWMSWYQQDLQKQLQWLFTLRSPGDKEVKSLPGADYLATRVTDTELRLQVANMSQGRTLYCTCSADPGGSSSAETLYFGSGTRLTVL.

A few counts support this clone. The gene symbols are mouse symbols. The CDR3 is cut off 4 residues early in the read; its end comes from the germline J gene. The chain couples TRBV13-1 to TRBJ2-7; TRBD1 matches 9 bases. Per germline, CDR1 NSHNY and CDR2 SYGAGN. Trimming cost V 3 bases and J 0 bases; bases outside gene matches: 4. There are 15 residues in the CDR3. The CDR3 spells CASSVRDRVSYEQYF. The DNA read from the CDR3 is TGTGCCAGCAGTGTCCGGGACAGGGTCTCCTAT.

This clone was recorded a few times. Mouse gene names and germline throughout. CDR3 DNA (partial): TGTGCCAGCAGTGATAACTGGGGGGCT. It yields the protein CASSDNWGA. The full CDR3 sequence reads CASSDNWGAEQFF. The V and J genes are TRBV13-3 and TRBJ2-1; 8 bases map to TRBD2. The DNA ends 4 residues before the CDR3 does, and the rest of the CDR3 is filled in from the germline J gene. Per the germline V gene, CDR1 is NNHDY and CDR2 is SYVADS. This CDR3 comprises 13 residues.

Comment on this clone: Mouse gene names apply. The read halts 4 residues ahead of the CDR3 end, with the missing end drawn from the germline J gene. Other DNA sequences in this sample translate to the same CDR3. The chain carries TRBV13-1 and TRBJ2-1, with 8 nucleotides matching TRBD1. The CDR3 is made up of 15 amino acids. The V gene end was trimmed by 3 bases and the J gene end by 1 base; junction bases not matched to a gene: 3. The germline gives CDR1 NSHNY, CDR2 SYGAGN. The CDR3 reads CASSVDRGNYAEQFF. The CDR3 DNA, read in part, is TGTGCCAGCAGTGTCGACAGGGGAAACTATGCT.

Concerning this clone itself: All gene names here are mouse names. The CDR3: CTCSGAGGAETLYF. CDR3 DNA (partial): TGCACCTGCAGTGGGGCTGGGGGCGCAGAA. V and J are TRBV1 and TRBJ2-3; TRBD2 is a possible D gene (7 bases). The read ends 4 residues early relative to the CDR3; the germline J gene fills the gap. V lost 4 bases to trimming and J lost 3 bases, with 11 bases between them. The germline V gene encodes CDR1 NSQYPW and CDR2 LRSPGD (reference sequence). This CDR3 is 14 amino acids long.

This clone was detected only a few times. Gene names and germline match the mouse. The read is 4 residues too short to cover the CDR3 end, so that end is filled in from the germline J gene. The chain is built from TRBV13-1 and TRBJ2-7; maybe TRBD1 (6 bases). The germline V and J ends were trimmed by 5 bases and 0 bases, with 12 bases remaining between them. Germline lookup yields CDR1 NSHNY and CDR2 SYGAGN. CDR3 length: 14 residues. The CDR3 loop is CASRPSGVSYEQYF. The sequenced part of the CDR3 DNA is TGTGCCAGCAGGCCTTCAGGGGTCTCCTAT.

This clone came up a few times. Gene names and germline refer to mouse. The read ends 4 residues early relative to the CDR3; the germline J gene fills the gap. The V call is TRBV31, the J call TRBJ2-2; possible D gene TRBD1, 5 bases. There are 12 residues in the CDR3. The V and J ends lost 1 base and 6 bases respectively, with 6 bases between them. The germline V gene encodes CDR1 GKSSPN and CDR2 SITVG. This CDR3 reads CAWSPTAGQLYF. The part of the CDR3 DNA that was read is TGTGCCTGGAGTCCGACAGCCGGG.

This clone was found a few times. These gene names are mouse names. The read terminates 4 residues before the CDR3 end, so the remaining end is supplied by the germline J gene. The rearrangement joins TRBV13-3 to TRBJ1-2, with D tentatively TRBD1 (5 bases). The germline V gene has CDR1 NNHDY and CDR2 SYVADS. The CDR3 runs to 15 residues. Trimming left V 4 bases short and J 0 bases short, with 13 bases between. The part of the CDR3 DNA that was read is TGTGCCAGCAGTCCCTGGACAAACGCAAACTCC. Translating it yields CASSPWTNANS. The whole CDR3 protein reads CASSPWTNANSDYTF.

In its sample, this clone was seen a few times. One base away lies a much larger clone, so this may be a sequencing read error. These gene names are mouse names. The read finishes 4 residues shy of the CDR3 end, and the germline J gene is used to complete it. The chain employs TRBV13-3 and TRBJ1-2; perhaps TRBD1 as D (5 bases). CDR1 is NNHDY and CDR2 is SYVADS in the germline V gene. Trimming cost V 4 bases and J 0 bases, with 10 bases left between them. The CDR3 loop spans 14 amino acids. CDR3 in amino acids: CASSPWTTNSDYTF. The sequenced part of the CDR3 DNA is TGTGCCAGCAGTCCCTGGACAACAAACTCC.

This clone was picked up a small number of times. Gene names follow the mouse nomenclature. The sequenced fragment ends 4 residues before the CDR3 boundary, so the rest is inferred from the germline J gene. The chain carries TRBV3 and TRBJ2-1, with D unclear. CDR3 length: 14 residues. Germline assignment: CDR1 SNHLY and CDR2 FYNGKV (reference sequence). Trimming pared 1 base from V and 4 bases from J, leaving 8 bases between. CDR3 sequence reads: CASSLDTNYAEQFF. The sequenced part of the CDR3 DNA is TGTGCCAGCAGCTTAGATACTAATTATGCT.

Concerning this clone: Genes and germline come from the mouse. The DNA ends 4 residues before the CDR3 does, and the rest of the CDR3 is filled in from the germline J gene. The gene calls are TRBV13-2 and TRBJ2-2; 13 bases line up with TRBD2. This CDR3 is 18 amino acids long. CDR1 is NNHNN and CDR2 is SYGAGS in the germline V gene (reference sequence). J was trimmed by 0 bases and V by 2 bases; bases with no gene match: 4. CDR3 sequence reads: CASGEPGLGGSNTGQLYF. CDR3 bases read: TGTGCCAGCGGTGAACCGGGACTGGGGGGGTCAAACACCGGG.

As to this clone: Gene and germline names: mouse. The read ends 4 residues shy of where the CDR3 ends; the end is completed using the germline J gene. The V and J genes are TRBV13-1 and TRBJ2-1, with 8 nucleotides matching TRBD1. Germline assignment: CDR1 NSHNY and CDR2 SYGAGN. The CDR3 is made up of 15 amino acids. The V and J ends lost 3 bases and 3 bases, in that order; junction bases with no gene match: 5. The DNA read from the CDR3 is TGTGCCAGCAGTGGCCAGGGGGCCTTCTATGCT. It yields the protein CASSGQGAFYA. From start to end, the CDR3 is CASSGQGAFYAEQFF.

In regard to this clone: Gene names refer to mouse genes. The read terminates 4 residues ahead of where the CDR3 ends, so the germline J gene completes it. V is TRBV1 and J is TRBJ2-1; 7 bases match TRBD2. Trimming took 0 bases from V and 6 from J; bases not matched to a gene: 5. The CDR3 spans 15 residues. CDR1 is NSQYPW, CDR2 LRSPGD, per germline (reference sequence). The covered CDR3 bases are TGCACCTGCAGTGCAGAGCCTGGGGGAATTGCT. Translated: CTCSAEPGGIA. The whole CDR3 protein reads CTCSAEPGGIAEQFF.

This clone came up a few times. Gene names follow the mouse nomenclature. The read is 4 residues too short to cover the CDR3 end, so that end is filled in from the germline J gene. The J gene is TRBJ2-2, the V gene TRBV19; no clear D. The germline V gene encodes CDR1 FNHDT and CDR2 SITEND (reference sequence). Deletions cut 4 bases from V and 0 bases from J, with 7 bases between. The CDR3 has 14 residues. The CDR3 is CASSSTANTGQLYF. The sequenced part of the CDR3 DNA is TGTGCCAGCAGTTCTACAGCAAACACCGGG.

This clone was detected a few times. Germline and genes: mouse. Read sequence stops 4 residues before the CDR3 end, and the germline J gene provides the missing end. Other DNA sequences in the same sample also yield this CDR3. V is TRBV19 and J is TRBJ2-1; possibly TRBD2 for D (6 bases). This CDR3 has 14 residues. CDR1 is FNHDT, CDR2 SITEND, per germline (reference sequence). V was trimmed by 5 bases and J by 0 bases, leaving 9 bases between them. The sequenced part of the CDR3 DNA is TGTGCCAGCAGCCGGGGGGATAACTATGCT. It yields the protein CASSRGDNYA. The CDR3 in its entirety is CASSRGDNYAEQFF.